This note documents a single TCR beta chain sequence. Its antigen is unidentified. As to treatment: oral pan-JAK inhibitor, 5-10 mg twice daily. Germline CDR1 reads MNHEY; CDR2 reads SMNVEV (reference sequence). CDR3 length: 12 residues. V was trimmed by 6 bases and J by 6 bases, leaving 12 bases between them. This record comes from a study of CD8+ T cells in alopecia areata. At the level of the study: Patients received oral tofacitinib, 5 to 10 mg twice daily, for moderate-to-severe alopecia areata. Overall study findings and caveats: There were also resident alphabeta T cells of normal skin sequenced in scalp samples. A large proportion of expanded lesional clones were detected persisting in scalp and blood during tofacitinib. Uncertain still, given a single nonresponder, is whether baseline CD8+ expansion links to response.

Extraction and reverse transcription of RNA yielded cDNA as the sequencing template. Only in-frame clones appear in the TCRdb table, and some are missing; sequencing was by immunoSEQ multiplex PCR. Of about 110,000 clones in the sample, about three fifths were seen once. This sample comprised CD8+ T cells sorted from blood, obtained at week 24, from a patient treated with tofacitinib. This receptor was identified in a human donor with alopecia areata. This chain links TRBV27 with TRBJ2-7; D tentatively fits TRBD1 or TRBD2 (5 bases each). Here the CDR3 reads CASSPRGVEQYF. In nucleotides, the CDR3 is TGTGCCAGCAGCCCTCGGGGCGTCGAGCAGTACTTC.